A selection of T cell receptor beta chains follows, all from one sample in a study of cytomegalovirus exposure and HLA in healthy donors. Sequenced by immunoSEQ multiplex PCR; TCRdb stores in-frame clones only, minus some. This table has about 140,000 clones, 65% to 80% appearing once. The source material was PBMCs. The source is a woman aged 45-59 years in good health and CMV-seropositive. Each CDR3 is given with its conserved first and last residue. Fields, in order: clone size, J gene, D gene, V gene, CDR3 protein, CDR3 DNA. D genes are given only for firm matches. Expanded clones get a size class; other rows say once, few or many, or leave the size out.

.,TRBJ1-1,TRBD1,TRBV5-1,CASRTGFANTEAFF,TGCGCCAGCAGGACAGGGTTCGCAAACACTGAAGCTTTCTTT
.,TRBJ2-2,TRBD1,TRBV11-3,CASSGTGGSWTGELFF,TGTGCCAGCAGCGGGACAGGGGGTAGTTGGACCGGGGAGCTGTTTTTT
.,TRBJ1-2,TRBD1,TRBV2,CASRRTQGEGYTF,TGTGCCAGCAGGAGGACGCAGGGGGAGGGCTACACCTTC
.,TRBJ2-5,TRBD2,TRBV27,CASSGLAGGKETQYF,TGTGCCAGCAGCGGACTAGCGGGGGGTAAAGAGACCCAGTACTTC
.,TRBJ1-2,.,TRBV7-2,CASRQTGALHGYTF,TGTGCCAGCAGGCAGACAGGTGCCCTTCATGGCTACACCTTC
.,TRBJ1-1,.,TRBV11-1,CASSSGIRLSTEAFF,TGTGCCAGCAGCTCGGGGATACGTTTGAGCACTGAAGCTTTCTTT
few,TRBJ2-7,TRBD2,TRBV4-1,CASSQDGLAGGRSYEQYF,TGCGCCAGCAGCCAAGATGGGCTAGCGGGGGGTCGCTCCTACGAGCAGTACTTC
.,TRBJ2-2,.,TRBV27,CASSLAGYRELFF,TGTGCCAGCAGTTTAGCAGGGTACAGGGAGCTGTTTTTT
.,TRBJ1-5,.,TRBV6-1,CASSEERSYQPQHF,TGTGCCAGCAGTGAAGAACGGAGTTATCAGCCCCAGCATTTT
.,TRBJ1-1,.,TRBV21-1,CASSKLRREEAFF,TGTGCCAGCAGCAAACTCAGGAGGGAAGAAGCTTTCTTT
.,TRBJ2-1,.,TRBV5-1,CASSLWAGESSEQFF,TGCGCCAGCAGCTTGTGGGCAGGGGAGTCGAGTGAGCAGTTCTTC
.,TRBJ2-5,.,TRBV30,CAWASPPGRGKQETQYF,TGTGCCTGGGCCAGCCCGCCGGGGCGGGGTAAACAAGAGACCCAGTACTTC
.,TRBJ2-5,.,TRBV18,CASSNNRMQETQYF,TGTGCCAGCTCAAACAACAGGATGCAAGAGACCCAGTACTTC
.,TRBJ2-5,TRBD1,TRBV5-1,CASSLLGNRGEETQYF,TGCGCCAGCAGCTTGCTAGGCAACAGGGGTGAAGAGACCCAGTACTTC
.,TRBJ1-2,TRBD1,TRBV6-5,CASSATGVKGYTF,TGTGCCAGCAGCGCCACAGGGGTTAAGGGCTACACCTTC
few,TRBJ2-5,TRBD2,TRBV7-9,CASSPGLGVETQYF,TGTGCCAGCAGCCCTGGACTAGGGGTAGAGACCCAGTACTTC
.,TRBJ1-1,.,TRBV4-1,CASSHRVNTEAFF,TGCGCCAGCAGCCACAGGGTGAACACTGAAGCTTTCTTT
.,TRBJ2-5,.,TRBV9,CASSVGAETQYF,TGTGCCAGCAGCGTAGGGGCGGAGACCCAGTACTTC
.,TRBJ1-2,.,TRBV5-5,CASSRAPPSGEGYTF,TGTGCCAGCAGCCGAGCTCCTCCCTCGGGGGAAGGCTACACCTTC
.,TRBJ2-1,TRBD1,TRBV6-1,CASSVEIRQGPYNEQFF,TGTGCCAGCAGTGTGGAGATAAGACAGGGGCCGTACAATGAGCAGTTCTTC
few,TRBJ1-1,.,TRBV2,CASSVRGASTEAFF,TGTGCCAGCAGTGTTAGGGGCGCGAGTACTGAAGCTTTCTTT
.,TRBJ2-7,TRBD2,TRBV11-1,CASGTSGPYEQYF,TGTGCCAGCGGCACTAGCGGACCTTACGAGCAGTACTTC
.,TRBJ2-3,.,TRBV19,CASTIGVGEADTQYF,TGTGCCAGTACCATAGGGGTGGGGGAGGCAGATACGCAGTATTTT
.,TRBJ2-7,TRBD1,TRBV29-1,CSVRDRGISEQYF,TGCAGCGTTCGGGACAGGGGAATAAGCGAGCAGTACTTC
.,TRBJ2-3,.,TRBV2,CASSGEAGADTQYF,TGTGCCAGCAGCGGGGAGGCCGGAGCAGATACGCAGTATTTT
.,TRBJ2-1,.,TRBV3-2,CASNRGQFF,TGTGCCAGCAACAGGGGGCAGTTCTTC
.,TRBJ2-1,TRBD2,TRBV9,CASSILAGNNEQFF,TGTGCCAGCAGCATTTTAGCGGGAAACAATGAGCAGTTCTTC
.,TRBJ2-7,.,TRBV9,CASSVRGSSYEQYF,TGTGCCAGCAGCGTCAGGGGCAGCTCCTACGAGCAGTACTTC
.,TRBJ1-1,.,TRBV5-1,CASGVGGAGEAFF,TGCGCCAGTGGGGTCGGGGGAGCCGGTGAAGCTTTCTTT
.,TRBJ1-4,.,TRBV19,CASSVRELEKLFF,TGTGCCAGTAGTGTGCGGGAGTTAGAAAAACTGTTTTTT
.,TRBJ2-7,TRBD1,TRBV19,CASSPLDRGTSYEQYF,TGTGCCAGTAGCCCTTTGGACAGGGGTACCTCCTACGAGCAGTACTTC
.,TRBJ1-2,.,TRBV27,CASRGRDYGYTF,TGTGCCAGCAGAGGCAGGGACTATGGCTACACCTTC
.,TRBJ1-3,.,TRBV6-4,CASSYVAFREAASGNTIYF,TGTGCCAGCAGTTATGTTGCTTTCCGGGAGGCCGCGTCTGGAAACACCATATATTTT
.,TRBJ2-2,.,TRBV7-2,CASSPGLAWNTGELFF,TGTGCCAGCAGCCCGGGGTTAGCGTGGAACACCGGGGAGCTGTTTTTT
.,TRBJ2-5,.,TRBV27,CASSSRLGGETQYF,TGTGCCAGCAGCTCCCGGTTGGGGGGAGAGACCCAGTACTTC
.,TRBJ2-5,.,TRBV6-5,CASSTGFKGTQYF,TGTGCCAGCAGCACGGGGTTTAAGGGGACCCAGTACTTC